Detailed here is one T cell receptor beta chain. Its specificity is not known. Trimming removed 0 bases from V and 4 bases from J, with 16 bases in between. Germline-derived CDR1 and CDR2 are SGDLS and YYNGEE. The CDR3 totals 16 residues. Nominal health characterized the donors when sampled, though unrecorded immune exposures were likely. The data were obtained in a study of cytomegalovirus exposure and HLA in healthy donors. The study's findings and limits: What a later analysis reportedly showed was that an Asian-associated ancestry cluster had fewer N-insertions than the 666-donor mean.

PCR employed 60 Vbeta and 13 Jbeta primers. Only in-frame clones appear in the TCRdb table, and some are missing; sequencing was by immunoSEQ multiplex PCR. The table lists about 110,000 clones, 79% of them singletons. This clonotype was sampled from a woman aged 40 to 50 in good health and CMV-seronegative. The sample comprised PBMCs. The rearrangement links TRBV9 to TRBJ2-5, with D possibly matching TRBD2 (6 bases). The CDR3 here is CASSVEGRESGETQYF. CDR3 nucleotide sequence: TGTGCCAGCAGCGTAGAGGGACGGGAGAGCGGAGAGACCCAGTACTTC.